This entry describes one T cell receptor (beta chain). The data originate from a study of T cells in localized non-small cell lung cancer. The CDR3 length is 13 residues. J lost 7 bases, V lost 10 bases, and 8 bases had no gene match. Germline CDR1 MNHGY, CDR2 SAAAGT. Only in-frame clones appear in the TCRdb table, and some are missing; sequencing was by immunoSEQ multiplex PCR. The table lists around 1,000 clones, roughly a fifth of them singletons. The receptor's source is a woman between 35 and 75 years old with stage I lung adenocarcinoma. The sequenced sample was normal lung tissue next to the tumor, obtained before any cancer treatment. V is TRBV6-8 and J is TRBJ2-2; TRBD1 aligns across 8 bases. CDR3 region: CATLGQGLGELFF. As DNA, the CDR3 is TGTGCCACCTTAGGACAGGGCCTCGGGGAGCTGTTTTTT.